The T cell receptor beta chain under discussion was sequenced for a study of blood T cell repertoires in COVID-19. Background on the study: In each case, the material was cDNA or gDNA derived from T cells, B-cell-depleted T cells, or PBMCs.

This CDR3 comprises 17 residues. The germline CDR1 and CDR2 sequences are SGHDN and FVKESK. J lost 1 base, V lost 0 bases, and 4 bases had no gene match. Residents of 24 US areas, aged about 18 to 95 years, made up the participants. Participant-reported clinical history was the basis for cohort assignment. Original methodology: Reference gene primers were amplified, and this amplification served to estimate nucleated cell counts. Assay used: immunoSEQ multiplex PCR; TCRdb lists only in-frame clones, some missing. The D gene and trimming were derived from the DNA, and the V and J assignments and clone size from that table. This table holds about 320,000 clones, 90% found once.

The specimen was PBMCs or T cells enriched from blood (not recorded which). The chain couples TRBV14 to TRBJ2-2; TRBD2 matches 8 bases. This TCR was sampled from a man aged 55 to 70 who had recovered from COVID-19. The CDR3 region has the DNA TGTGCCAGCAGCCAAGATCGTCTAGCGGGGAACACCGGGGAGCTGTTTTTT. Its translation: CASSQDRLAGNTGELFF. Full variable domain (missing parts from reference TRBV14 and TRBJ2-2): EAGVTQFPSHSVIEKGQTVTLRCDPISGHDNLYWYRRVMGKEIKFLLHFVKESKQDESGMPNNRFLAERTGGTYSTLKVQPAELEDSGVYFCASSQDRLAGNTGELFFGEGSRLTVL.